Each of the 21 T cell receptor beta chains below was sequenced from the same sample in a study of blood T cell repertoires in COVID-19. Using immunoSEQ multiplex PCR, the repertoire was profiled, and TCRdb retains in-frame clones only, with some absent. The table has about 270,000 clones, more than 70% seen once; the top ten hold roughly 3.1%. The sequenced sample consisted of peripheral blood. The source of these receptors is a woman between 18 and 30 years old with acute or convalescent COVID-19.

This chain connects TRBV7-2 to TRBJ2-7, with 8 positions matching TRBD2. The trim removed 3 bases at V and 3 bases at J, leaving 7 bases unmatched. This CDR3 has 15 residues. CDR1 is SGHTA and CDR2 is FQGNSA in the germline V gene. The CDR3 DNA reads TGTGCCAGCAGCTTGACCGGGACTAGGGTCTACGAGCAGTACTTC. As protein: CASSLTGTRVYEQYF.

CDR3 nucleotides: TGTGCCAGCAGTGAAGTGGGAGATCAGCCCCAGCATTTT. Amino acids: CASSEVGDQPQHF. The chain links TRBV25-1 to TRBJ1-5; D gene unclear. V was clipped by 2 bases and J by 5 bases, with 7 bases between them. This CDR3 spans 13 amino acids. Germline V lookup: CDR1 MGHDK, CDR2 SYGVNS. The complete variable domain, with remaining parts taken from reference TRBV25-1 and TRBJ1-5, reads EADIYQTPRYLVIGTGKKITLECSQTMGHDKMYWYQQDPGMELHLIHYSYGVNSTEKGDLSSESTVSRIRTEHFPLTLESARPSHTSQYLCASSEVGDQPQHFGDGTRLSIL.

V is TRBV7-9 and J is TRBJ1-1; D not certain. CDR1 is SEHNR, CDR2 FQNEAQ, per germline (reference sequence). The CDR3 totals 15 residues. With 1 base removed from V and 5 bases from J, the gap between germline ends came to 14 bases. The CDR3 here is CASSLGYDGRTEAFF. CDR3 DNA sequence: TGTGCCAGCAGCTTAGGGTATGATGGGAGGACTGAAGCTTTCTTT. The variable domain in full, with the rest retrieved from reference TRBV7-9 and TRBJ1-1, is DTGVSQNPRHKITKRGQNVTFRCDPISEHNRLYWYRQTLGQGPEFLTYFQNEAQLEKSRLLSDRFSAERPKGSFSTLEIQRTEQGDSAMYLCASSLGYDGRTEAFFGQGTRLTVV.

The rearrangement links TRBV5-5 to TRBJ2-7; D is perhaps TRBD1 (6 bases). Germline V lookup: CDR1 SGHKS, CDR2 YYEKEE (reference sequence). The CDR3 loop spans 13 amino acids. V was cut by 4 bases and J by 2 bases, with 10 bases left in between. CDR3 sequence reads: CASSLWTAYEQYF. In nucleotides, the CDR3 is TGTGCCAGCAGCCTATGGACAGCCTACGAGCAGTACTTC.

The chain recombines TRBV7-2 with TRBJ1-5, with 7 positions matching TRBD1. Trimming took 4 bases from V and 1 from J; bases not matched to a gene: 7. Looked up from germline, CDR1 is SGHTA and CDR2 is FQGNSA. The CDR3 is made up of 16 amino acids. CDR3 in amino acids: CASSSRDSLSNQPQHF. The CDR3 DNA follows: TGTGCCAGCAGCTCCCGGGACAGCCTGAGCAATCAGCCCCAGCATTTT.

The chain couples TRBV27 to TRBJ2-7, with 13 positions matching TRBD2. V trimming: 0 bases; J trimming: 2 bases; junction bases outside the gene matches: 1. Germline values: CDR1 MNHEY, CDR2 SMNVEV (reference sequence). The CDR3 is 16 amino acids. The CDR3 DNA reads as TGTGCCAGCAGTTTATCGGGACTAGCGGGACCCTACGAGCAGTACTTC. Its protein product is CASSLSGLAGPYEQYF.

The V and J genes are TRBV27 and TRBJ2-7; 8 bases align to TRBD2. Germline V gives CDR1 MNHEY, CDR2 SMNVEV (reference sequence). The CDR3 sequence is 15 residues long. V was pared by 5 bases and J by 2 bases, with 8 bases of the junction left unmatched. The CDR3 here is CASSPKRAGAYEQYF. The CDR3 nucleotides are TGTGCCAGCAGTCCCAAGCGAGCGGGGGCCTACGAGCAGTACTTC.

The chain uses TRBV6-1 and TRBJ2-7, with 9 nucleotides matching TRBD1. Germline assignment: CDR1 MNHNS and CDR2 SASEGT. V lost 1 base to trimming and J lost 4 bases; unmatched junction nucleotides: 5. CDR3 length: 15 amino acids. This CDR3 reads CASSEVLGQGYEQYF. The CDR3 DNA is TGTGCCAGCAGTGAAGTCCTGGGACAGGGATACGAGCAGTACTTC.

The chain links TRBV7-2 to TRBJ1-5; D unclear. Trimming took off 8 bases at V and 4 bases at J, with 15 bases between the two ends. CDR3 size: 14 residues. Germline CDR1 is SGHTA and CDR2 is FQGNSA. CDR3 in amino acids: CASGTVGGNQPQHF. Here the CDR3 DNA reads TGTGCCAGCGGCACGGTAGGAGGGAATCAGCCCCAGCATTTT.

The rearrangement uses TRBV6-2 or TRBV6-3 and TRBJ2-6, with 10 nucleotides matching TRBD2. Trimming took 6 bases from V and 0 from J; bases not matched to a gene: 8. The CDR3 length is 18 residues. Per germline, CDR1 MNHEY and CDR2 SVGEGT. This CDR3 is CASSNLLAGYSGANVLTF. The CDR3 nucleotides are TGTGCCAGCAGCAACCTACTAGCGGGGTACTCTGGGGCCAACGTCCTGACTTTC.

The chain couples TRBV27 to TRBJ2-1; 13 positions agree with TRBD2. This CDR3 has 18 amino acids. Germline V CDR1 and CDR2: MNHEY, SMNVEV (reference sequence). After removal of 2 bases from V and 4 bases from J, the junction contained 8 bases not matched to a gene. DNA of the CDR3: TGTGCCAGCAGTTTAGGGGGACTAGCGGGGACCCCTTACAATGAGCAGTTCTTC. Its protein product is CASSLGGLAGTPYNEQFF.

The chain carries TRBV30 and TRBJ1-3, with 9 nucleotides matching TRBD1. This CDR3 has 14 residues. Germline V gene sequence: CDR1 GTSNPN, CDR2 SVGIG (reference sequence). V lost 4 bases, J lost 6 bases, and 7 bases stayed unmatched. In nucleotides, the CDR3 is TGTGCCTGGACCTTGACAGGGGGGGAAAACACCATATATTTT. It specifies CAWTLTGGENTIYF.

The chain joins TRBV27 to TRBJ2-7; the D gene is possibly TRBD2 (6 bases). This CDR3 is 15 amino acids long. The germline V gene encodes CDR1 MNHEY and CDR2 SMNVEV (reference sequence). Trimming removed 4 bases from V and 4 bases from J, with 17 bases in between. DNA for the CDR3: TGTGCCAGCAGTTACACCTCTAGCGCCGAGTACGAGCAGTACTTC. This gives the protein CASSYTSSAEYEQYF.

The chain couples TRBV4-2 to TRBJ2-5, with 10 bases matching TRBD1. This CDR3 contains 17 residues. Germline V CDR1 and CDR2: LGHNA, YNFKEQ. V lost 3 bases and J lost 3; bases outside the gene matches: 10. The CDR3: CASSQPGQGLGEETQYF. CDR3 DNA sequence: TGTGCCAGCAGCCAGCCGGGACAGGGGTTGGGGGAAGAGACCCAGTACTTC.

This chain connects TRBV27 to TRBJ2-1, with 9 bases fitting TRBD2. V was clipped by 7 bases and J by 6 bases; unmatched bases: 10. CDR1 MNHEY and CDR2 SMNVEV come from the germline V gene (reference sequence). This CDR3 is 15 amino acids long. The CDR3 DNA reads TGTGCCAGCATGCGCGGGACTAGCATCGGCAATGAGCAGTTCTTC. This codes for CASMRGTSIGNEQFF.

This chain uses TRBV20-1 with TRBJ2-1, with D perhaps matching TRBD1 (5 bases). This CDR3 is 11 amino acids long. The germline gives CDR1 DFQATT, CDR2 SNEGSKA (reference sequence). Deletions cut 5 bases from V and 9 bases from J, with 11 bases between. The CDR3: CSAGALSEQFF. The CDR3, as DNA: TGCAGTGCTGGGGCCCTGAGTGAGCAGTTCTTC.

The V and J genes are TRBV6-5 and TRBJ1-1; D may be TRBD1 (6 bases). This CDR3 has 15 amino acids. Germline assignment: CDR1 MNHEY and CDR2 SVGAGI. The V and J ends lost 0 bases and 2 bases respectively, with 10 bases between them. CDR3 in DNA: TGTGCCAGCAGTTACTCCAGGGGTGGAAACACTGAAGCTTTCTTT. Residues: CASSYSRGGNTEAFF.

The chain is built from TRBV7-2 and TRBJ1-1; D remains unclear. The V gene lost 6 bases and the J gene lost 4 bases, with 12 bases spanning the gap. There are 13 residues in the CDR3. Looked up from germline, CDR1 is SGHTA and CDR2 is FQGNSA. The CDR3 DNA reads TGTGCCAGCAGGGTCAGTCGGGGCACTGAAGCTTTCTTT. Translating it yields CASRVSRGTEAFF.

This clone appeared a few times. The V call is TRBV6-6, the J call TRBJ2-2; 7 positions agree with TRBD1. There are 14 residues in the CDR3. After removal of 6 bases from V and 0 bases from J, the junction contained 1 base not matched to a gene. The germline V gene has CDR1 MNHNY and CDR2 SVGAGI (reference sequence). CDR3 DNA: TGTGCCAGCAGACAGGGGACGAACACCGGGGAGCTGTTTTTT. Protein sequence: CASRQGTNTGELFF.

This rearrangement joins TRBV7-9 to TRBJ1-2; no reliable D call. The CDR3 runs 13 residues. Trimming shortened V by 1 base and J by 8 bases, and 11 bases separated the two germline ends. Per the germline V gene, CDR1 is SEHNR and CDR2 is FQNEAQ (reference sequence). The DNA of the CDR3 is TGTGCCAGCAGCTTAGAGCCAGTACAGGGCTACACCTTC. It is translated as CASSLEPVQGYTF.

This clone was found a few times. The chain employs TRBV30 and TRBJ1-1, with 9 nucleotides matching TRBD1. Looked up from germline, CDR1 is GTSNPN and CDR2 is SVGIG (reference sequence). The CDR3 length is 17 residues. V shed 2 bases, J shed 2 bases, and the junction held 12 bases outside the gene matches. In DNA form, the CDR3 reads TGTGCCTGGAGTCATACACCCTGGGACAGGGAAAACACTGAAGCTTTCTTT. It is translated as CAWSHTPWDRENTEAFF.